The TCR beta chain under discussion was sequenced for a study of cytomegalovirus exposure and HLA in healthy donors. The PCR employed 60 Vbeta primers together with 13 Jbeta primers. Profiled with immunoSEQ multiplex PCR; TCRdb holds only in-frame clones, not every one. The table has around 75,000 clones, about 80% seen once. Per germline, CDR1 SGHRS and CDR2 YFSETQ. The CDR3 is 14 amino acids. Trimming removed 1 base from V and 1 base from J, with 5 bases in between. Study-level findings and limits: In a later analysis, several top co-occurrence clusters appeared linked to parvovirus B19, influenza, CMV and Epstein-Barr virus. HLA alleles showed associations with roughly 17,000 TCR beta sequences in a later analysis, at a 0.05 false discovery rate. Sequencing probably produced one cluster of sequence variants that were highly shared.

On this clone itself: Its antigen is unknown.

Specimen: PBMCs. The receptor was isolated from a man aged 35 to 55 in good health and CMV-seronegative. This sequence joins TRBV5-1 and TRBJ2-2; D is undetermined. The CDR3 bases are TGCGCCAGCAGCTTGCCCAAGAACACCGGGGAGCTGTTTTTT. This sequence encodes CASSLPKNTGELFF.